This T cell receptor (beta chain) was profiled in a study of monozygotic twins with inflammatory bowel disease (dated by TCRdb to about 2019). Turning to the overall study: The full study comprised 28 monozygotic twin pairs: nine German pairs (four IBD-concordant, five IBD-discordant) and 19 IBD-discordant Danish pairs. The search for disease-associated traits relied mainly on comparing IBD patients with their genetically identical healthy co-twins within discordant pairs. Each individual had, on average, about 151 000 unique TCRalpha sequences and 181 000 unique TCRbeta sequences available for analysis. Results and caveats for the whole study, not just this receptor: Repertoire similarity did not differ between concordant and discordant twins, which could be due to limited statistical power. The results gave no support for a single strong signal or clonotype linked to IBD. IBD patients had lower TCRbeta repertoire diversity, measured by the inverse Simpson index, than their healthy co-twins. Distinction between different T cell subtypes could not be achieved in the analysis. Fewer clonotypes were shared with other individuals by IBD patients than by healthy twins, most markedly in patients showing signs of disease activity. Because patients were on differing immunosuppressive treatments, the repertoires may have picked up extra background noise and inter-individual variability.

From each donor, an approximately 2.4 ml peripheral blood sample was drawn into PAXgene tubes and stored at -80 degrees C. Without any T cell sorting, total RNA was extracted from whole blood using the PAXgene blood miRNA kit on an automated QIAcube. Deep TCRalpha and TCRbeta repertoire profiling with unique molecular barcoding was performed on peripheral blood of monozygotic twin pairs concordant or discordant for inflammatory bowel disease. Smoking habits were recorded for all twin pairs, with individuals classified as current, former or never smokers. Of note for this clonotype: The clone's antigen remains unknown.

The library was made by 5' RACE. The input for every TCR library was 3,500 to 4,500 ng of total RNA. For each sample, cDNA synthesis was carried out in eight separate reactions using SMARTScribe reverse transcriptase. During cDNA synthesis, template switching introduced unique molecular identifiers that contained a 6-nucleotide sample barcode. TCRalpha and TCRbeta cDNA was amplified in two nested PCRs of around 15 and 9 cycles, and bead purification was carried out after each PCR. Before amplification, the cDNA was treated with uracil DNA-glycosylase and purified using the QIAquick PCR purification kit. The second PCR was the step at which Illumina TruSeq-compatible adapters and sample-specific barcodes were added. TapeStation and Qubit were used to check library quality and concentration, and roughly 4.8 ng of each library went into the pool. Sequencing of pooled libraries was carried out on an Illumina HiSeq2500 single-index Rapid Run using 2 x 100 bp reads and custom sequencing primers. The paper's processing steps were these. MiGEC version 1.2.6 was used for UMI-based consensus assembly, which corrected PCR and sequencing errors. V(D)J alignment, clonotype assembly and CDR3 extraction were performed with MiXCR version 2.1.1. To normalise gene usage, clonotype sharing and MAIT/NKT TCR abundance, the top 1000, 10 000 and 20 000 clonotypes in each sample were analysed. After downsampling to 27 000 UMIs, diversity was calculated as the inverse Simpson index using the vegan R package. Paired Mann-Whitney U tests were applied to discordant twin pairs, and Benjamini-Hochberg correction was used for multiple testing. Reprocessed by TCRdb, the reads give a single entry per CDR3 protein sequence, without DNA. The V and J calls and clone size come from TCRdb's table, not from the authors' own analysis. The table of this sample itemizes tens of thousands of distinct CDR3 sequences. The top ten clones comprise approximately 7% of the sample.

The sample comprised blood. The TCR comes from a human donor with ulcerative colitis or Crohn's disease, or a healthy co-twin of an affected twin (not recorded which).

The CDR3 protein sequence reads: CASSFSGGDTGELFF. The rearrangement combines TRBV5-1 with TRBJ2-2; TCRdb gives TRBD1 as the D gene, but with no DNA this cannot be confirmed. The germline V gene sets CDR1 to SGHRS and CDR2 to YFSETQ. The CDR3 sequence holds 15 residues, the cysteine and phenylalanine included. Only the protein is on record.